These 14 T cell receptor beta chains were sequenced from one sample in a study of vaccination and CD4 T cells after COVID-19. Sequencing of cultured CD4+ T cell DNA used the Oncomine TCR Beta short-read assay. TCRdb analysed the PCR reads with MiXCR anew, one entry per CDR3 protein. The sample has some 14,000 distinct CDR3 sequences, about two fifths seen once. Treatment here: roughly nine-day PBMC culture with coronavirus spike peptide pools or control peptides (ViraFEST assay). Their antigens remain unidentified. Sequenced sample: CD4+ T cells from blood, cultured in vitro. The origin of the receptors is a human donor who had recovered from COVID-19.

This clonotype has more than one count but fewer than ten. The chain has TRBV30 and TRBJ2-5; the match to TRBD2 covers 7 bases. The junction had 2 bases not matched to a gene; V was cut back by 3 bases and J by 4 bases. The CDR3 is 12 residues long. CDR1 is GTSNPN and CDR2 is SVGIG in the germline V gene (reference sequence). The CDR3 coding sequence is TGTGCCTGGAGAACGGGGGGAGAGACCCAGTACTTC. It is translated as CAWRTGGETQYF.

The rearrangement joins TRBV6-1 to TRBJ2-1; 11 positions match TRBD2. The CDR3 loop spans 19 amino acids. CDR1 MNHNS and CDR2 SASEGT come from the germline V gene. The V gene end was trimmed by 2 bases and the J gene end by 7 bases; junction bases not matched to a gene: 16. CDR3 in DNA: TGTGCCAGCAGTGAACTCCTTAGCGGGAGGGCCCAATGGAGGAATGAGCAGTTCTTC. Its protein product is CASSELLSGRAQWRNEQFF.

The CDR3 DNA reads as TGTGCCAGCACCCTGGGGGGAATCGAAAACATTCAGTACTTC. Translated: CASTLGGIENIQYF. The rearrangement joins TRBV7-8 to TRBJ2-4, with TRBD2 as a possible D gene (6 bases). V lost 7 bases and J 5 bases, leaving 15 bases between the germline ends. The CDR3 consists of 14 residues. CDR1 and CDR2 (germline): SGHVS, FQNEAQ.

The chain has TRBV18 and TRBJ1-6; D gene ambiguous. The CDR3 is 13 residues long. Germline assignment: CDR1 KGHSH and CDR2 LQKENI. V was cut by 6 bases and J by 7 bases, with 10 bases left in between. The CDR3 nucleotides are TGTGCCAGCTCGCAGGACGCAAATTCACCCCTCCACTTT. Protein sequence: CASSQDANSPLHF.

This clonotype was observed a few times. The chain couples TRBV6-1 to TRBJ1-2; unclear D gene. The V end was cut by 7 bases, the J end by 8 bases, with 17 bases between. In germline, CDR1 is MNHNS, CDR2 SASEGT. This CDR3 is 13 amino acids long. The CDR3 sequence: CASIRSLEYGYTF. CDR3 sequence (DNA): TGTGCCAGCATCCGGTCCCTAGAATACGGCTACACCTTC.

The chain has TRBV12-3 or TRBV12-4 and TRBJ2-2, with 10 bases fitting TRBD1. The CDR3 is 13 amino acids. J was trimmed by 5 bases and V by 6 bases; bases with no gene match: 0. DNA for the CDR3: TGTGCCAGCAGGGGACAGGGGACCGGGGAGCTGTTTTTT. Amino acid sequence: CASRGQGTGELFF.

The chain couples TRBV6-2 or TRBV6-3 to TRBJ2-7; D call uncertain. CDR3 length equals 12 residues. Trimming took off 4 bases at V and 4 bases at J, with 8 bases between the two ends. Germline values: CDR1 MNHEY, CDR2 SVGEGT. The CDR3 protein is CASSWVQYEQYF. The CDR3 nucleotides read TGTGCCAGCAGTTGGGTACAGTACGAGCAGTACTTC.

V gene TRBV2 combines with J gene TRBJ1-2; 8 positions match TRBD1. The germline V gene encodes CDR1 SNHLY and CDR2 FYNNEI. V lost 6 bases and J lost 7; bases outside the gene matches: 7. This CDR3 contains 13 residues. For the CDR3, the DNA is TGTGCCAGCAGAGGGCAGGGGGCGGGTGGCTACACCTTC. Protein: CASRGQGAGGYTF.

The sample holds a few counts of this clonotype. J is TRBJ2-2 and V is TRBV27; D might be TRBD2 (5 bases). V was clipped by 3 bases and J by 6 bases, with 8 bases between them. The CDR3 is made up of 13 amino acids. Germline V gene sequence: CDR1 MNHEY, CDR2 SMNVEV (reference sequence). The CDR3 nucleotides read TGTGCCAGCAGTTTGGACGGGGCCGGGGAGCTGTTTTTT. It encodes CASSLDGAGELFF.

The chain employs TRBV5-5 and TRBJ1-1; no firm D call. The V gene's germline CDR1 is SGHKS and CDR2 YYEKEE (reference sequence). CDR3 size: 12 residues. Trimming removed 0 bases at V and 9 bases at J, with 9 bases between. CDR3 bases: TGTGCCAGCAGCTTGGTTAATGCCCAAGCTTTCTTT. It specifies CASSLVNAQAFF. The full variable domain, rest sourced from reference TRBV5-5 and TRBJ1-1, is DAGVTQSPTHLIKTRGQQVTLRCSPISGHKSVSWYQQVLGQGPQFIFQYYEKEERGRGNFPDRFSARQFPNYSSELNVNALLLGDSALYLCASSLVNAQAFFGQGTRLTVV.

In its sample, this clonotype was seen a few times. The chain couples TRBV11-3 to TRBJ2-7, with TRBD2 matching over 12 bases. The V segment lost 4 bases and the J segment 5 bases; nucleotides outside the gene matches: 15. This CDR3 has 18 residues. The germline gives CDR1 SGHNT, CDR2 YENEEA. The CDR3 reads CASSSIRQTSGRGDEQYF. The CDR3 DNA follows: TGTGCCAGCAGCTCTATACGACAGACTAGCGGGAGAGGTGACGAGCAGTACTTC. The variable domain in full, with the rest retrieved from reference TRBV11-3 and TRBJ2-7, is EAGVVQSPRYKIIEKKQPVAFWCNPISGHNTLYWYLQNLGQGPELLIRYENEEAVDDSQLPKDRFSAERLKGVDSTLKIQPAELGDSAVYLCASSSIRQTSGRGDEQYFGPGTRLTVT.

The gene calls are TRBV20-1 and TRBJ1-2; D gene ambiguous. This CDR3 is 11 amino acids long. CDR1 is DFQATT, CDR2 SNEGSKA, per germline (reference sequence). The V end lost 6 bases, the J end lost 10 bases, and 15 bases lay between the germline ends. The CDR3 DNA reads TGCAGTGCAAAGCAGAATCCAACCTACACCTTC. Translated: CSAKQNPTYTF.

This clonotype was seen a handful of times. V gene TRBV30 combines with J gene TRBJ1-2, with D perhaps TRBD1 (5 bases). The V end was cut by 7 bases, the J end by 2 bases, with 11 bases between. This CDR3 has 12 amino acids. From germline, CDR1 is GTSNPN and CDR2 SVGIG (reference sequence). This CDR3 reads CASGTGNYGYTF. The CDR3 DNA is TGTGCCTCCGGGACGGGGAACTATGGCTACACCTTC.

This chain uses TRBV5-1 with TRBJ1-1; no definite D call. With 3 bases removed from V and 6 bases from J, the gap between germline ends came to 21 bases. CDR3 length: 16 amino acids. CDR1 SGHRS and CDR2 YFSETQ come from the germline V gene. The CDR3 protein is CASSSGSWTQQAEAFF. The CDR3 coding sequence is TGCGCCAGCAGCTCGGGTTCTTGGACCCAGCAAGCTGAAGCTTTCTTT.